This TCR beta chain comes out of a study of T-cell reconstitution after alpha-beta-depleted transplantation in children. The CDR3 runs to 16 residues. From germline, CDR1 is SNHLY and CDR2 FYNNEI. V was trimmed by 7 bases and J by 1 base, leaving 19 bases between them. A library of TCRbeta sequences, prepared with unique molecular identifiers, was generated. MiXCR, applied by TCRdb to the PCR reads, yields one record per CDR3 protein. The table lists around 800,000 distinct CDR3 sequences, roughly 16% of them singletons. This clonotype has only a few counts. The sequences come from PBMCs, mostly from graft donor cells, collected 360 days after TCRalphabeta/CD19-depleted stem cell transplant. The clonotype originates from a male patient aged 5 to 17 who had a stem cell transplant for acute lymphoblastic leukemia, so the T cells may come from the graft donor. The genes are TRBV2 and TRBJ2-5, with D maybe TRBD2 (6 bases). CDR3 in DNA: TGTGCCAGCACCACCTATCCCGGGAGCCCCCAAGAGACCCAGTACTTC. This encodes CASTTYPGSPQETQYF.